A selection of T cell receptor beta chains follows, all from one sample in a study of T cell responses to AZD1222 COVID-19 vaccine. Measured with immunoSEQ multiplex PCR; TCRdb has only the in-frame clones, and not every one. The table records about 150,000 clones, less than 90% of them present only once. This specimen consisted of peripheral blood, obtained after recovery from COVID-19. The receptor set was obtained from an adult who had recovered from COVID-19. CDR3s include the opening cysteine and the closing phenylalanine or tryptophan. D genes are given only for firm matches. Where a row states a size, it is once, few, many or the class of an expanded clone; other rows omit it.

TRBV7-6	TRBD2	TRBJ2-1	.	TGTGCCAGCAGCTTAGGTCTAGCGGGGTACAATGAGCAGTTCTTC	CASSLGLAGYNEQFF
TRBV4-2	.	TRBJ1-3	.	TGTGCCAGCAGCCAAGAACCCCTAGGAAACACCATATATTTT	CASSQEPLGNTIYF
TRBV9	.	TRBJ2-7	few	TGTGCCAGCAGCGTAGACTCAGGACCCTACGAGCAGTACTTC	CASSVDSGPYEQYF
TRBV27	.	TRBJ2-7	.	TGTGCCAGCAGTTTAATACTCACTGGTGAGCAGTACTTC	CASSLILTGEQYF
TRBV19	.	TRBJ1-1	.	TGTGCCAGTAGTCTCCGGGCCTCAAGGGGGATGAACACTGAAGCTTTCTTT	CASSLRASRGMNTEAFF
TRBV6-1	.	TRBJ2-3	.	TGTGCCAGCAGTGTCTCGCTAGCGAGGTTCACAGATACGCAGTATTTT	CASSVSLARFTDTQYF
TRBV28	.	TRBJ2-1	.	TGTGCCAGCATCTCCGGCACTCTACATGAGCAGTTCTTC	CASISGTLHEQFF
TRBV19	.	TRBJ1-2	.	TGTGCCAGTAGGCAAGGCGGCAGCTATGGCTACACCTTC	CASRQGGSYGYTF
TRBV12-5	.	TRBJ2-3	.	TGTGCTAGTGGTTTGACTAGCCCTAGCGTTAGCACAGATACGCAGTATTTT	CASGLTSPSVSTDTQYF
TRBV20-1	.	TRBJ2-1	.	TGCAGTGTCCTGACGCACAATGAGCAGTTCTTC	CSVLTHNEQFF
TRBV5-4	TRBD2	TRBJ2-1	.	TGTGCCAGCAGCTCAATAGCGGGGGCTACCTACAATGAGCAGTTCTTC	CASSSIAGATYNEQFF
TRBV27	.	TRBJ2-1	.	TGTGCCAGCACCCGGGACCCGAGTGGCCGGCTGAGTGAGCAGTTCTTC	CASTRDPSGRLSEQFF
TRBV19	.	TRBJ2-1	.	TGTGCCAGTAGTATAGTTTACAATGAGCAGTTCTTC	CASSIVYNEQFF
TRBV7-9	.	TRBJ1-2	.	TGTGCCAGCAGCCCGAAGGAGGGCTATGGCTACACCTTC	CASSPKEGYGYTF
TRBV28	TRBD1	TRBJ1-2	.	TGTGCCAGTTACAGGGGGCCCAATAGTGGCTACACCTTC	CASYRGPNSGYTF
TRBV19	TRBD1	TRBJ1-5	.	TGTGCCAGTAGTATTTTAGTGGGACAGGGGCTAGATCGAAATCAGCCCCAGCATTTT	CASSILVGQGLDRNQPQHF
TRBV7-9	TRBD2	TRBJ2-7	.	TGTGCCAGCAGCGCCGGACTAGCGGGAGGGGACTGGGAGCAGTACTTC	CASSAGLAGGDWEQYF
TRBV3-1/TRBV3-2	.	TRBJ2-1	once	TGTGCCAGCAGCCAAGTCCCTGCGAAGGGGAATGAGCAGTTCTTC	CASSQVPAKGNEQFF
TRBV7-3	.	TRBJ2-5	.	TGTGCCAGCAGCCCTGAGGGACAAGAGACCCAGTACTTC	CASSPEGQETQYF
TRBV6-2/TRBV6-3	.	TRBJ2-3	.	TGTGCCAGCAGTTATTCGGGGGATAGCACAGATACGCAGTATTTT	CASSYSGDSTDTQYF
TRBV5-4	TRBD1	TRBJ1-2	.	TGTGCCACCTCGACAGGGGGAGGCGGCTACACCTTC	CATSTGGGGYTF
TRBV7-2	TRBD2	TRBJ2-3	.	TGTGCCAGCGGGAGGGCCGGCACAGATACGCAGTATTTT	CASGRAGTDTQYF
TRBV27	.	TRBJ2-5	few	TGTGCCAGCAGTCACCGGACGGCCCAAGAGACCCAGTACTTC	CASSHRTAQETQYF
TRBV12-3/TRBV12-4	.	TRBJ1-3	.	TGTGCCAGCAGTTTAATGGTCGGAAACACCATATATTTT	CASSLMVGNTIYF
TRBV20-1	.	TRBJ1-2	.	TGCAGTGCTAGAAACTATGGCTACACCTTC	CSARNYGYTF
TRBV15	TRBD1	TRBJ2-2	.	TGTGCCACCAGCGTTGACAGGGGACCCGGGGAGCTGTTTTTT	CATSVDRGPGELFF
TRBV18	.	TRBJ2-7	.	TGTGCCAGCTCACCGGGACTGGTCTCCTACGAGCAGTACTTC	CASSPGLVSYEQYF
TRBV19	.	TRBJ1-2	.	TGTGCCACGGGGGAAACTAACTATGGCTACACCTTC	CATGETNYGYTF
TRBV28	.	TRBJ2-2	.	TGTGCCAGCAGTTACACCGGGGAGCTGTTTTTT	CASSYTGELFF
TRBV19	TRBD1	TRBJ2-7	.	TGTGCCAGTAGCAACAGGGGTTACGAGCAGTACTTC	CASSNRGYEQYF
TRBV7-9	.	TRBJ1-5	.	TGTGCCAGCAGCACGGGAACAGACATCAGACCCCAGCATTTT	CASSTGTDIRPQHF
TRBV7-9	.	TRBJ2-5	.	TGTGCCAGCAGCCCCGCTGGGGCAGCAGGGGAGACCCAGTACTTC	CASSPAGAAGETQYF
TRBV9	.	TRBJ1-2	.	TGTGCCAGCAGCGTAAGGGTAAACGATGGCTACACCTTC	CASSVRVNDGYTF
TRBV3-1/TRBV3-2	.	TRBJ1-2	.	TGTGCCAGCAGGGATTCCCCAAACGACCCCCGCGGCTACACCTTC	CASRDSPNDPRGYTF
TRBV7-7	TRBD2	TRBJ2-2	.	TGTGCTAGCAGCCCTCTAGCGGGATTCACCGGGGAGCTGTTTTTT	CASSPLAGFTGELFF
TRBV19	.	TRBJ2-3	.	TGTGCCAGTAGTATAGAGGGGAGAAAAGATACGCAGTATTTT	CASSIEGRKDTQYF
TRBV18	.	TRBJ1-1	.	TGTGCCAGCTCACCACCCGAGGGTTCCGATTTATTT	CASSPPEGSDLF
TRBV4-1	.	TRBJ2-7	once	TGCTCTCTCCCCCAACGTGGACCCGGAGTTACCTACGAGCAGTACTTC	CSLPQRGPGVTYEQYF
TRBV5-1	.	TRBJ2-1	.	TGCGCCAGCAGCTTGGCACCGGGGGCGTACAATGAGCAGTTCTTC	CASSLAPGAYNEQFF
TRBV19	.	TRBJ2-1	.	TGTGCCAATCTGCGGGGATCCTACAATGAGCAGTTCTTC	CANLRGSYNEQFF
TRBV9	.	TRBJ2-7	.	TGTGCCAGCAGCGTAGGGGCCACCAGCTCCTACGAGCAGTACTTC	CASSVGATSSYEQYF